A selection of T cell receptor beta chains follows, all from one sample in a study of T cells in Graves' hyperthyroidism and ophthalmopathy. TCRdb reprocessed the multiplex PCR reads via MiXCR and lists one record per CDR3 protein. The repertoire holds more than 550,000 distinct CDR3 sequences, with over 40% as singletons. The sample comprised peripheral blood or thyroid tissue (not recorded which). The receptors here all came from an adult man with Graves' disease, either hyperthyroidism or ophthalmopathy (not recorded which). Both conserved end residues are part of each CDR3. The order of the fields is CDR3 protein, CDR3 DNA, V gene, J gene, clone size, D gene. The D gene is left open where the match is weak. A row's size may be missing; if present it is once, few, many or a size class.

cdr3_aa: CASTSLQETQYF
cdr3_nt: TGTGCCAGCACCTCCCTCCAAGAGACCCAGTACTTC
v_call: TRBV11-1
j_call: TRBJ2-5
clone_size: NA
d_call: NA

cdr3_aa: CSSLGTANTEAFF
cdr3_nt: TGCAGCAGTTTGGGGACAGCGAACACTGAAGCTTTCTTT
v_call: TRBV29-1
j_call: TRBJ1-1
clone_size: NA
d_call: TRBD1

cdr3_aa: CSGTGKGYTF
cdr3_nt: TGCAGCGGGACAGGGAAAGGCTACACCTTC
v_call: TRBV29-1
j_call: TRBJ1-2
clone_size: NA
d_call: TRBD1

cdr3_aa: CASSSTGVHTTNEKLFF
cdr3_nt: TGTGCCAGCAGCTCGACAGGGGTCCATACAACTAATGAAAAACTGTTTTTT
v_call: TRBV7-9
j_call: TRBJ1-4
clone_size: few
d_call: TRBD1

cdr3_aa: CASNLLAGGLGEQYF
cdr3_nt: TGTGCCAGCAACCTACTAGCGGGAGGTTTAGGAGAGCAGTACTTC
v_call: TRBV7-8
j_call: TRBJ2-7
clone_size: few
d_call: TRBD2

cdr3_aa: CASGQGGSVGTIYF
cdr3_nt: TGTGCCAGCGGACAGGGAGGATCGGTAGGGACCATATATTTT
v_call: TRBV2
j_call: TRBJ1-3
clone_size: NA
d_call: TRBD1

cdr3_aa: CAISLLGQEDQPQHF
cdr3_nt: TGTGCCATCAGTTTACTGGGCCAGGAGGATCAGCCCCAGCATTTT
v_call: TRBV10-3
j_call: TRBJ1-5
clone_size: NA
d_call: NA

cdr3_aa: CSARDLGTSGTGELFF
cdr3_nt: TGCAGTGCTAGAGATCTCGGGACTAGCGGCACCGGGGAGCTGTTTTTT
v_call: TRBV20-1
j_call: TRBJ2-2
clone_size: few
d_call: TRBD2

cdr3_aa: CASSLGQGNGNTIYF
cdr3_nt: TGTGCCAGCAGTTTGGGACAGGGGAACGGAAACACCATATATTTT
v_call: TRBV12-3/TRBV12-4
j_call: TRBJ1-3
clone_size: many
d_call: TRBD1

cdr3_aa: CASSAQENSPLHF
cdr3_nt: TGTGCCAGCAGTGCCCAGGAGAATTCACCCCTCCACTTT
v_call: TRBV6-1
j_call: TRBJ1-6
clone_size: many
d_call: NA

cdr3_aa: CASSLTAANSPLHF
cdr3_nt: TGTGCCAGCAGTCTCACAGCGGCCAATTCACCCCTCCACTTT
v_call: TRBV2
j_call: TRBJ1-6
clone_size: few
d_call: NA

cdr3_aa: CASSRGDYEQYF
cdr3_nt: TGTGCCAGTTCGAGGGGAGATTACGAGCAGTACTTC
v_call: TRBV7-9
j_call: TRBJ2-7
clone_size: many
d_call: NA

cdr3_aa: CANSQMTQYF
cdr3_nt: TGTGCCAACTCACAGATGACCCAGTACTTC
v_call: TRBV7-3
j_call: TRBJ2-5
clone_size: once
d_call: NA

cdr3_aa: CAWSVSGVLYEQYF
cdr3_nt: TGTGCCTGGAGTGTAAGCGGGGTCTTGTACGAGCAGTACTTC
v_call: TRBV25-1
j_call: TRBJ2-7
clone_size: NA
d_call: TRBD2

cdr3_aa: CASSLGGRAGNEKLFF
cdr3_nt: TGTGCCAGCAGTTTAGGGGGCCGGGCTGGTAATGAAAAACTGTTTTTT
v_call: TRBV12-3/TRBV12-4
j_call: TRBJ1-4
clone_size: NA
d_call: NA

cdr3_aa: CASSLRARREETQYF
cdr3_nt: TGTGCCAGCAGCTTAAGGGCCCGGAGAGAAGAGACCCAGTACTTC
v_call: TRBV7-8
j_call: TRBJ2-5
clone_size: many
d_call: NA

cdr3_aa: CASSIVGYTEAFF
cdr3_nt: TGTGCCAGTAGTATAGTTGGGTACACTGAAGCTTTCTTT
v_call: TRBV19
j_call: TRBJ1-1
clone_size: NA
d_call: NA

cdr3_aa: CASSLYMEGSMNTEAFF
cdr3_nt: TGTGCCAGCAGCTTATATATGGAGGGGAGCATGAACACTGAAGCTTTCTTT
v_call: TRBV11-2
j_call: TRBJ1-1
clone_size: NA
d_call: NA

cdr3_aa: CATLAGGIETQYF
cdr3_nt: TGTGCTACCCTAGCGGGAGGGATAGAGACCCAGTACTTC
v_call: TRBV7-7
j_call: TRBJ2-5
clone_size: NA
d_call: TRBD2

cdr3_aa: CASNPGGRYGYTF
cdr3_nt: TGTGCCAGCAACCCAGGGGGCCGGTATGGCTACACCTTC
v_call: TRBV6-2/TRBV6-3
j_call: TRBJ1-2
clone_size: NA
d_call: TRBD1

cdr3_aa: CASSFDTEGANTEAFF
cdr3_nt: TGTGCCAGCAGCTTTGACACTGAAGGCGCGAACACTGAAGCTTTCTTT
v_call: TRBV7-6
j_call: TRBJ1-1
clone_size: NA
d_call: NA

cdr3_aa: CASSVSLDNYNSPLHF
cdr3_nt: TGTGCCAGCAGCGTATCTCTCGACAACTATAATTCACCCCTCCACTTT
v_call: TRBV9
j_call: TRBJ1-6
clone_size: NA
d_call: NA

cdr3_aa: CAISEQGVGQPQHF
cdr3_nt: TGTGCCATCAGTGAGCAGGGAGTTGGACAGCCCCAGCATTTT
v_call: TRBV10-3
j_call: TRBJ1-5
clone_size: once
d_call: NA

cdr3_aa: CASSPGELVQETQYF
cdr3_nt: TGTGCCAGCTCACCAGGCGAACTAGTCCAAGAGACCCAGTACTTC
v_call: TRBV25-1
j_call: TRBJ2-5
clone_size: once
d_call: NA

cdr3_aa: CASSQGALAGGLVNEQYF
cdr3_nt: TGTGCCAGCAGCCAAGGAGCTCTAGCGGGGGGGCTTGTGAACGAGCAGTACTTC
v_call: TRBV7-2
j_call: TRBJ2-7
clone_size: once
d_call: TRBD2

cdr3_aa: CASSLPGLPTYEQYF
cdr3_nt: TGTGCCAGCAGCTTGCCGGGACTCCCGACCTACGAGCAGTACTTC
v_call: TRBV7-9
j_call: TRBJ2-7
clone_size: NA
d_call: NA

cdr3_aa: CSARRDPGRPQHF
cdr3_nt: TGCAGTGCGCGCCGAGACCCGGGGCGGCCCCAGCATTTT
v_call: TRBV20-1
j_call: TRBJ1-5
clone_size: NA
d_call: NA

cdr3_aa: CSVESGQDYEQYF
cdr3_nt: TGCAGCGTTGAATCCGGGCAGGACTACGAGCAGTACTTC
v_call: TRBV29-1
j_call: TRBJ2-7
clone_size: NA
d_call: NA

cdr3_aa: CATSEPGTGGSGANVLTF
cdr3_nt: TGTGCCACCAGTGAACCCGGGACAGGCGGCTCTGGGGCCAACGTCCTGACTTTC
v_call: TRBV24-1
j_call: TRBJ2-6
clone_size: many
d_call: TRBD1

cdr3_aa: CASSDPPGTSSTGELFF
cdr3_nt: TGTGCCAGCAGCGACCCCCCGGGGACCTCGAGCACCGGGGAGCTGTTTTTT
v_call: TRBV25-1
j_call: TRBJ2-2
clone_size: many
d_call: NA

cdr3_aa: CASSRDRATNYGYTF
cdr3_nt: TGTGCCAGCAGCCGTGACAGGGCTACTAACTATGGCTACACCTTC
v_call: TRBV12-3/TRBV12-4
j_call: TRBJ1-2
clone_size: few
d_call: TRBD1

cdr3_aa: CSVLPGQESGANVLTF
cdr3_nt: TGCAGCGTGCTACCGGGACAGGAGTCTGGGGCCAACGTCCTGACTTTC
v_call: TRBV29-1
j_call: TRBJ2-6
clone_size: NA
d_call: TRBD1

cdr3_aa: CASSSQDYGYTF
cdr3_nt: TGTGCCAGCAGTTCTCAGGATTATGGCTACACCTTC
v_call: TRBV6-6
j_call: TRBJ1-2
clone_size: NA
d_call: NA

cdr3_aa: CASSYADSRGTEAFF
cdr3_nt: TGTGCCAGCAGTTACGCGGACAGTCGAGGGACTGAAGCTTTCTTT
v_call: TRBV6-5
j_call: TRBJ1-1
clone_size: NA
d_call: NA

cdr3_aa: CASSRGQGANYGYTF
cdr3_nt: TGTGCCAGCAGCCGCGGACAGGGGGCAAACTATGGCTACACCTTC
v_call: TRBV12-3/TRBV12-4
j_call: TRBJ1-2
clone_size: NA
d_call: TRBD1

cdr3_aa: CASGRGTEAFF
cdr3_nt: TGTGCCAGCGGCCGCGGCACTGAAGCTTTCTTT
v_call: TRBV12-3/TRBV12-4
j_call: TRBJ1-1
clone_size: few
d_call: NA

cdr3_aa: CASEIPGHEQYF
cdr3_nt: TGTGCCAGCGAAATCCCGGGGCATGAGCAGTACTTC
v_call: TRBV7-9
j_call: TRBJ2-7
clone_size: NA
d_call: NA

cdr3_aa: CASSLVADVTGYTF
cdr3_nt: TGTGCCAGCAGCTTGGTAGCAGACGTTACCGGCTACACCTTC
v_call: TRBV5-4
j_call: TRBJ1-2
clone_size: few
d_call: NA

cdr3_aa: CASSLATIPYEQYF
cdr3_nt: TGTGCCAGCAGCTTAGCCACCATTCCCTACGAGCAGTACTTC
v_call: TRBV7-9
j_call: TRBJ2-7
clone_size: many
d_call: NA

cdr3_aa: CASSVERNYGYTF
cdr3_nt: TGTGCCAGCAGCGTAGAACGGAACTATGGCTACACCTTC
v_call: TRBV9
j_call: TRBJ1-2
clone_size: many
d_call: NA

cdr3_aa: CASSIAAGGGRETQYF
cdr3_nt: TGTGCCAGTAGTATAGCTGCGGGAGGGGGGAGAGAGACCCAGTACTTC
v_call: TRBV19
j_call: TRBJ2-5
clone_size: few
d_call: TRBD2

cdr3_aa: CATGTSGPIYGYTF
cdr3_nt: TGTGCCACGGGGACCTCTGGACCTATCTATGGCTACACCTTC
v_call: TRBV10-3
j_call: TRBJ1-2
clone_size: NA
d_call: NA

cdr3_aa: CSASPGQGLFDEQYF
cdr3_nt: TGCAGTGCTAGCCCGGGACAGGGTCTTTTTGACGAGCAGTACTTC
v_call: TRBV20-1
j_call: TRBJ2-7
clone_size: NA
d_call: TRBD1

cdr3_aa: CASTGQFSYEQYF
cdr3_nt: TGTGCCAGCACGGGACAGTTCTCCTACGAGCAGTACTTC
v_call: TRBV19
j_call: TRBJ2-7
clone_size: few
d_call: TRBD1

cdr3_aa: CSVGQGGSQPQHF
cdr3_nt: TGCAGCGTGGGACAGGGGGGTAGTCAGCCCCAGCATTTT
v_call: TRBV29-1
j_call: TRBJ1-5
clone_size: NA
d_call: TRBD1

cdr3_aa: CSAGRDTGYGGYTF
cdr3_nt: TGCAGTGCTGGAAGGGATACAGGGTATGGAGGCTACACCTTC
v_call: TRBV20-1
j_call: TRBJ1-2
clone_size: few
d_call: NA

cdr3_aa: CSASSVTQETQYF
cdr3_nt: TGCAGTGCTAGCTCGGTGACCCAAGAGACCCAGTACTTC
v_call: TRBV20-1
j_call: TRBJ2-5
clone_size: many
d_call: NA

cdr3_aa: CASSRDPSNQPQHF
cdr3_nt: TGCGCCAGCAGCCGGGACCCAAGCAATCAGCCCCAGCATTTT
v_call: TRBV5-1
j_call: TRBJ1-5
clone_size: NA
d_call: NA

cdr3_aa: CASSEIDRSTGELFF
cdr3_nt: TGTGCCAGCAGTGAAATAGACAGGTCCACCGGGGAGCTGTTTTTT
v_call: TRBV2
j_call: TRBJ2-2
clone_size: few
d_call: NA

cdr3_aa: CASSLAGGRDGELFF
cdr3_nt: TGTGCCAGCAGCTTAGCGGGGGGCCGGGACGGGGAGCTGTTTTTT
v_call: TRBV7-2
j_call: TRBJ2-2
clone_size: few
d_call: NA

cdr3_aa: CATSRGTGGMGSYNSPLHF
cdr3_nt: TGTGCCACCAGCAGAGGGACAGGGGGAATGGGCTCCTATAATTCACCCCTCCACTTT
v_call: TRBV15
j_call: TRBJ1-6
clone_size: NA
d_call: TRBD1

cdr3_aa: CSASPGLAGVQYF
cdr3_nt: TGCAGTGCTAGCCCAGGACTAGCGGGAGTGCAGTACTTC
v_call: TRBV20-1
j_call: TRBJ2-7
clone_size: many
d_call: TRBD2

cdr3_aa: CASSFSGTYNVEAFF
cdr3_nt: TGTGCCAGCAGTTTTTCCGGGACCTATAATGTTGAGGCTTTCTTT
v_call: TRBV27
j_call: TRBJ1-1
clone_size: NA
d_call: NA